Shown below are 24 T cell receptor beta chains from a single sample sequenced in a study of T cells in Graves' hyperthyroidism and ophthalmopathy. Amplified TCR beta CDR3 regions derived from RNA transcripts. HTBI primers were the set used in a first-round RT-PCR of the TCR CDR3. MiXCR, run by TCRdb on the multiplex PCR reads, gives a single entry per CDR3 protein. The repertoire holds approximately 590,000 distinct CDR3 sequences, less than 20% seen once, with approximately 7.4% in the top ten. The sequencing sample was made of blood. These receptors were collected from a woman in her twenties or thirties with Graves' hyperthyroidism.

The chain combines TRBV6-1 with TRBJ2-2, with D maybe TRBD2 (5 bases). Trimming removed 3 bases at V and 4 bases at J, with 12 bases between. The germline V gene encodes CDR1 MNHNS and CDR2 SASEGT. CDR3 length: 15 amino acids. CDR3 coding DNA: TGTGCCAGCAGTGACACTAGAATTGGCACCGGGGAGCTGTTTTTT. Translating gives CASSDTRIGTGELFF.

This clonotype was seen at least ten times. The J gene is TRBJ1-1, the V gene TRBV7-2; D perhaps matches TRBD1 (5 bases). V gave up 4 bases and J gave up 0 bases, with 6 bases separating them. The length of the CDR3 is 13 residues. The germline V gene has CDR1 SGHTA and CDR2 FQGNSA. The CDR3 here is CASSSTVNTEAFF. The CDR3 DNA follows: TGTGCCAGCAGCTCGACAGTGAACACTGAAGCTTTCTTT. Using reference TRBV7-2 and TRBJ1-1 for the parts outside the CDR3, the full variable domain is GAGVSQSPSNKVTEKGKDVELRCDPISGHTALYWYRQSLGQGLEFLIYFQGNSAPDKSGLPSDRFSAERTGGSVSTLTIQRTQQEDSAVYLCASSSTVNTEAFFGQGTRLTVV.

The sample holds many counts of this clonotype. The chain links TRBV9 to TRBJ2-1; the D gene is possibly TRBD2 (5 bases). The V end lost 4 bases, the J end lost 7 bases, and 21 bases lay between the germline ends. This CDR3 is 16 amino acids long. CDR1 and CDR2 (germline): SGDLS, YYNGEE. In nucleotides, the CDR3 is TGTGCCAGCAGCCTCGGAATCGGGCAGGAGCGGAATGAGCAGTTCTTC. Translation gives CASSLGIGQERNEQFF.

Ten or more counts support this clonotype. The chain uses TRBV9 and TRBJ1-1; D uncertain. Germline V gene sequence: CDR1 SGDLS, CDR2 YYNGEE. The length of the CDR3 is 17 residues. The V end was cut by 0 bases, the J end by 6 bases, with 21 bases between. The chain's CDR3 is CASSVGLNTAGIPEAFF. DNA of the CDR3: TGTGCCAGCAGCGTAGGCCTTAATACAGCGGGAATCCCTGAAGCTTTCTTT.

CDR3 in amino acids: CASSSYGTTPSTDTQYF. The CDR3 nucleotides are TGTGCCAGCAGCTCCTATGGGACAACCCCTAGCACAGATACGCAGTATTTT. The V and J genes are TRBV7-9 and TRBJ2-3, with D maybe TRBD1 (6 bases). Trimming removed 4 bases at V and 0 bases at J, with 17 bases between. Germline assignment: CDR1 SEHNR and CDR2 FQNEAQ (reference sequence). The CDR3 is 17 amino acids.

V is TRBV6-1 and J is TRBJ2-1; tentatively, D is TRBD2 (5 bases). Trimming took 7 bases from V and 7 from J, leaving 23 bases between them. The CDR3 is made up of 16 amino acids. Germline CDR1 and CDR2: MNHNS and SASEGT. The DNA for the CDR3 is TGTGCCAGCACCCTCTTTATCGTAGCGCTAGAGAATGAGCAGTTCTTC. It specifies CASTLFIVALENEQFF.

Of note for this clonotype: This sequence may be a read error, since a much larger clone differs from it by one base. V gene TRBV5-1 combines with J gene TRBJ2-1, with a possible D match to TRBD1 (6 bases). This CDR3 spans 14 amino acids. CDR1 is SGHRS and CDR2 is YFSETQ in the germline V gene. V shed 7 bases and J shed 1 base, with 12 bases lying between them. For the CDR3, the DNA is TGCGCCAGCGCCAACCAGGGGTCCTACAATGAGCAGTTCTTC. Protein sequence: CASANQGSYNEQFF.

This chain uses TRBV7-9 with TRBJ2-7, with 9 bases that match TRBD1. Germline V lookup: CDR1 SEHNR, CDR2 FQNEAQ (reference sequence). The CDR3 extends over 15 amino acids. The V gene end was trimmed by 5 bases and the J gene end by 5 bases; junction bases not matched to a gene: 10. CDR3 DNA: TGTGCCAGCAGCCGTAAGGGACAGGGTGGCGACGAGCAGTACTTC. Translating gives CASSRKGQGGDEQYF.

This clonotype appeared many times. The rearrangement uses TRBV6-1 and TRBJ2-2, with TRBD1 matching over 8 bases. Germline values: CDR1 MNHNS, CDR2 SASEGT. The CDR3 totals 13 residues. The J segment lost 4 bases and the V segment lost 7 bases, leaving 2 bases of the junction unmatched. Written as DNA, the CDR3 is TGTGCCAGCAAACAGGGGGGCACCGGGGAGCTGTTTTTT. It specifies CASKQGGTGELFF.

The count of this clonotype is one. Possible read error: a much larger clone is one base away. The chain carries TRBV12-3 or TRBV12-4 and TRBJ2-7, with TRBD2 matching over 8 bases. This CDR3 contains 14 residues. V lost 5 bases and J lost 6; bases outside the gene matches: 9. CDR3 DNA: TGTGCCAGCAGTCCGACTAGCGAGAGTAGCGAGCAGTACTTC. The encoded protein is CASSPTSESSEQYF.

The sample holds a few counts of this clonotype. The chain recombines TRBV20-1 with TRBJ2-1; no firm D call. The germline V gene has CDR1 DFQATT and CDR2 SNEGSKA (reference sequence). The CDR3 covers 11 residues. Trimming cost V 3 bases and J 3 bases, with 3 bases left between them. CDR3 nucleotides: TGCAGTGCTAGTGACTACAATGAGCAGTTCTTC. Protein sequence: CSASDYNEQFF.

This clonotype was recorded only once. This chain links TRBV10-3 with TRBJ1-5; TRBD1 is a possible D gene (6 bases). Germline V gives CDR1 ENHRY, CDR2 SYGVKD. CDR3 length: 12 residues. Trimming pared 10 bases from V and 13 bases from J, leaving 20 bases between. This chain's CDR3 is CATTGTTLMQHF. In DNA, the CDR3 is TGTGCCACAACGGGGACAACCCTTATGCAGCATTTT.

This clonotype was seen many times. The rearrangement uses TRBV6-1 and TRBJ2-7, with 12 positions matching TRBD2. Per germline, CDR1 MNHNS and CDR2 SASEGT. V gave up 6 bases and J gave up 6 bases; unmatched junction bases: 6. The CDR3 is 14 amino acids. The CDR3 loop is CASRNGLAGLEQYF. The CDR3 DNA sequence: TGTGCCAGCAGGAACGGACTAGCGGGACTCGAGCAGTACTTC.

This clonotype was seen many times. V and J are TRBV28 and TRBJ2-5; D may correspond to TRBD1 or TRBD2 (5 bases each). V shed 5 bases and J shed 5 bases, with 18 bases lying between them. CDR3 length: 15 amino acids. Germline values: CDR1 MDHEN, CDR2 SYDVKM. The CDR3, as DNA: TGTGCCAGCAGTCCGACCGGGGTAGGGGTGGAGACCCAGTACTTC. It codes for CASSPTGVGVETQYF.

This clonotype has a count of ten or more. The CDR3 sequence is CASSPWSRDSYEQYF. Written as DNA, the CDR3 is TGTGCCAGCAGCCCATGGTCTAGGGACTCCTACGAGCAGTACTTC. V gene TRBV7-3 combines with J gene TRBJ2-7; unclear D gene. CDR1 SGHTA and CDR2 FQGTGA come from the germline V gene. This CDR3 is built from 15 residues. Between the trimmed V and J ends, which lost 5 bases and 0 bases, there was a span of 14 bases.

About this clonotype itself: The CDR3 end shows no conserved phenylalanine or tryptophan, and so a read error is likely. The V call is TRBV7-2, the J call TRBJ2-7, with TRBD1 matching over 9 bases. CDR1 and CDR2 (germline): SGHTA, FQGNSA. V lost 5 bases and J lost 1; bases outside the gene matches: 6. There are 15 residues in the CDR3. For the CDR3, the DNA is TGTGCCAGCAGCCCCACAGGACAGGGGTCCTACGAGCAGTACTCC. This encodes CASSPTGQGSYEQYS.

This clonotype was counted many times. This chain links TRBV18 with TRBJ2-7, with 11 positions matching TRBD1. Germline trimming cut 3 bases from V and 3 bases from J; bases unmatched to any gene: 4. The germline CDR1 and CDR2 sequences are KGHSH and LQKENI. The CDR3 is 15 residues long. CDR3 nucleotide sequence: TGTGCCAGCTCACCCACCGGGACAGGGGGCTACGAGCAGTACTTC. As protein: CASSPTGTGGYEQYF.

On this clonotype: A much larger clonotype is one base distant, so this may be a read error. Because the CDR3 is missing its conserved closing phenylalanine or tryptophan, this is likely a read error. The rearrangement links TRBV6-1 to TRBJ2-7, with 11 nucleotides matching TRBD2. Germline V gives CDR1 MNHNS, CDR2 SASEGT. The V and J ends lost 6 bases and 3 bases, in that order; junction bases with no gene match: 1. The CDR3 has 13 residues. The CDR3 region is CASRLAGGYEQYL. In DNA, the CDR3 is TGTGCCAGCAGGCTAGCGGGAGGCTACGAGCAGTACCTC.

This clonotype was counted ten times or more. The rearrangement links TRBV6-2 or TRBV6-3 to TRBJ2-1, with TRBD2 as a possible D gene (5 bases). The V and J ends lost 6 bases and 6 bases respectively, with 12 bases between them. Germline assignment: CDR1 MNHEY and CDR2 SVGEGT. The CDR3 spans 13 residues. The CDR3 protein is CASRSLGINEQFF. Written as DNA, the CDR3 is TGTGCCAGCAGATCACTAGGAATCAATGAGCAGTTCTTC.

The table lists this clonotype with many counts. This rearrangement joins TRBV11-2 to TRBJ2-5, with D hard to call. Trimming removed 4 bases at V and 1 base at J, with 10 bases between. CDR3 size: 14 residues. Germline CDR1 is SGHAT and CDR2 is FQNNGV. As DNA, the CDR3 is TGTGCCAGCAGCTCCTTGGAACCCCAAGAGACCCAGTACTTC. This sequence encodes CASSSLEPQETQYF.

V is TRBV20-1 and J is TRBJ1-5, with 12 bases that match TRBD1. The CDR3 is made up of 16 amino acids. The germline V gene has CDR1 DFQATT and CDR2 SNEGSKA (reference sequence). V lost 5 bases and J lost 3; bases outside the gene matches: 8. The CDR3 spells CSAGTGTGGVNQPQHF. The CDR3 DNA is TGCAGTGCTGGCACTGGGACAGGGGGCGTCAATCAGCCCCAGCATTTT.

This clonotype was counted many times. V and J are TRBV28 and TRBJ2-1; D is unresolved. The V gene lost 0 bases and the J gene lost 10 bases, with 16 bases spanning the gap. Germline CDR1 reads MDHEN; CDR2 reads SYDVKM. The CDR3 consists of 15 residues. The CDR3 nucleotides are TGTGCCAGCAGTTTATGGGCCCCTTCACTCGTGGAGCAGTTCTTC. As protein: CASSLWAPSLVEQFF.

The chain carries TRBV5-1 and TRBJ2-7; TRBD2 aligns across 7 bases. Trimming cost V 4 bases and J 5 bases; bases outside gene matches: 12. CDR3 length: 15 amino acids. The V gene's germline CDR1 is SGHRS and CDR2 YFSETQ. The CDR3 reads CASSPGLGIHDEQYF. CDR3 DNA: TGCGCCAGCAGCCCCGGACTAGGGATTCACGACGAGCAGTACTTC. Supplemented by reference TRBV5-1 and TRBJ2-7, the full variable domain reads KAGVTQTPRYLIKTRGQQVTLSCSPISGHRSVSWYQQTPGQGLQFLFEYFSETQRNKGNFPGRFSGRQFSNSRSEMNVSTLELGDSALYLCASSPGLGIHDEQYFGPGTRLTVT.

Details on this clonotype: A read error likely explains this, since a far larger clone differs by one base. The rearrangement joins TRBV12-3 or TRBV12-4 to TRBJ2-5; no definite D call. The CDR3 runs 12 residues. CDR3 in DNA: TGTGCCGGCAGCTCCTACCAAGAGACCCAGTACTTC. Encoded protein: CAGSSYQETQYF.